This T cell receptor (beta chain) was observed in a study of blood T cell repertoires in COVID-19. Study-wide background: Sample material is recorded as cDNA or gDNA derived from T cells, B-cell-depleted T cells, or PBMCs.

The germline gives CDR1 MDHEN, CDR2 SYDVKM. The V end was cut by 5 bases, the J end by 2 bases, with 10 bases between. This CDR3 spans 13 amino acids. The authors' processing: Estimated nucleated cell counts came from reference gene primer amplification. Here immunoSEQ multiplex PCR was the method, and the copy in TCRdb shows in-frame clones only, minus some. V, J and clone size reflect that table, while D and trimming were determined from the DNA. This sample has over 35,000 clones, with roughly 88% found just once. The receptor's source is a man in his sixties with active COVID-19. This chain connects TRBV28 to TRBJ2-7; no reliable D call. Sequencing was performed on peripheral blood. In nucleotides, the CDR3 is TGTGCCAGCAGTCCTCTCGTCGCCTACGAGCAGTACTTC. Its translation is CASSPLVAYEQYF.